The sequence of this T cell receptor beta chain was determined in a study of post-analysis software for immune sequencing data. Study information: The patients showed relapsing-remitting, secondary progressive and progressive-relapsing multiple sclerosis courses. Findings of the study overall: There were five TRBV segments more frequent in patients than controls, and TRBV5-6, TRBV5-1 and TRBV20-1 were among them. Controls' normalized Chao1 diversity significantly exceeded that of multiple sclerosis patients. F measure grouped same-batch samples tightly together.

Carried by the TCR beta cDNA libraries were unique molecular identifiers. Each sample of roughly 0.9 to 11 million input T cells yielded around 500,000 cDNA molecules, so each molecule approximated one T cell. TCRdb re-derived calls from the PCR reads in MiXCR, one entry per CDR3 protein. In the table there are roughly 800,000 distinct CDR3 sequences, 35% to 55% of which are singletons. The germline gives CDR1 DFQATT, CDR2 SNEGSKA (reference sequence). The J segment lost 4 bases and the V segment lost 3 bases, leaving 2 bases of the junction unmatched. The length of the CDR3 is 13 residues. For this clonotype: Its target is not known.

The source of this sequence is a girl aged 10 to 17 with multiple sclerosis. The chain carries TRBV20-1 and TRBJ1-4, with 7 bases identical to TRBD1. Specimen: blood. CDR3 in amino acids: CSARGQSNEKLFF. The CDR3 bases are TGCAGTGCTAGGGGACAGAGTAATGAAAAACTGTTTTTT.